These T cell receptor beta chains were read from a single sample in a study of T cell changes during pregnancy in multiple sclerosis. TCRdb's table, derived via immunoSEQ multiplex PCR, lists solely in-frame clones and lacks some. The sample lists about 72,000 clones, about 93% occurring once. The sample here was peripheral blood, taken in the first trimester of pregnancy. These receptors were collected from a female donor in good health, enrolled as a control in a pregnancy study. Each CDR3 is given with its conserved first and last residue. A D gene is named only where the DNA matches it firmly.

v_gene	d_gene	j_gene	CDR3nt	CDR3aa
TRBV19	NA	TRBJ1-5	TGTGCCAGTAGTATCCGTTCGGGGGGCACGGTTGGTCAGCCCCAGCATTTT	CASSIRSGGTVGQPQHF
TRBV27	TRBD2	TRBJ2-7	TGTGCCAGCAGTTTATGGGGGGGCTACGAGCAGTACTTC	CASSLWGGYEQYF
TRBV29-1	NA	TRBJ1-1	TGCAGCGTTCTAAGGGGGGGGCGAACCGGCGCTGAAGCTTTCTTT	CSVLRGGRTGAEAFF
TRBV6-5	TRBD2	TRBJ2-1	TGTGCCAGCAGTTACATAAGCGGGAGCTACAATGAGCAGTTCTTC	CASSYISGSYNEQFF
TRBV6-1	NA	TRBJ1-1	TGTGCCAGCGGCCCCAGGCCGGCCGCTTTCTTT	CASGPRPAAFF
TRBV5-4	TRBD1	TRBJ1-1	TGTGCCAGCAGCTTGGCCGACAGGGGGAACACTGAAGCTTTCTTT	CASSLADRGNTEAFF
TRBV2	TRBD1	TRBJ1-2	TGTGCCAGCATCATGGACAGGTTCCCTTCTGGCTACACCTTC	CASIMDRFPSGYTF
TRBV2	NA	TRBJ2-7	TGTGCCAGCAGTGAACAAAATTACGAGCAGTACTTC	CASSEQNYEQYF
TRBV10-2	TRBD1	TRBJ2-7	TGCGCCAGCAGCAGAGGACAGGGTCTCGAGCAGTACTTC	CASSRGQGLEQYF
TRBV4-1	TRBD2	TRBJ2-1	TGCGCCAGCAGCACCGGACTAGCGGGACTATACTACAATGAGCAGTTCTTC	CASSTGLAGLYYNEQFF
TRBV7-9	TRBD2	TRBJ2-3	TGTGCCAGCAGCCCCGGACTAGCGGGATCCACAGATACGCAGTATTTT	CASSPGLAGSTDTQYF
TRBV19	TRBD1	TRBJ2-7	TGTGCCAGTAGTATAGGGACAGGGGTCTACGAGCAGTACTTC	CASSIGTGVYEQYF
TRBV29-1	TRBD1	TRBJ2-1	TGCAGCCTTCGGACAGGGGGCGAAACGGGACTTTGGAATGAGCAGTTCTTC	CSLRTGGETGLWNEQFF
TRBV28	TRBD1	TRBJ2-7	TGTGCCAGCAGTTTCCAGGGGGTATCCTACGAGCAGTACTTC	CASSFQGVSYEQYF